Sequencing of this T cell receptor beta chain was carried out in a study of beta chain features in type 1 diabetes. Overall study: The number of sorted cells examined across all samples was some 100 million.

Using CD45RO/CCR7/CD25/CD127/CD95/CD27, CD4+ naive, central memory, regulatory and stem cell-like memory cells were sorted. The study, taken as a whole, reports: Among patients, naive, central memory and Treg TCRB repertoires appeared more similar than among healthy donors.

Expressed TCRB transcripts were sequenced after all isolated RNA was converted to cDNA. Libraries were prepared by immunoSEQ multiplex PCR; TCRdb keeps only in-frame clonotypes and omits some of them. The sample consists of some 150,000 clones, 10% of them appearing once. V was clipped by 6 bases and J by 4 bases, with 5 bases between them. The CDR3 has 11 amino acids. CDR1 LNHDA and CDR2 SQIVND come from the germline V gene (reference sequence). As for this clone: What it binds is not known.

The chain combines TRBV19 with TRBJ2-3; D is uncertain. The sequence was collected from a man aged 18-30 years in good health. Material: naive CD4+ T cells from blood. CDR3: CASRYADTQYF. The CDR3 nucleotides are TGTGCCAGTAGATATGCAGATACGCAGTATTTT. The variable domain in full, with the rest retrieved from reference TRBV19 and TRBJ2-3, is DGGITQSPKYLFRKEGQNVTLSCEQNLNHDAMYWYRQDPGQGLRLIYYSQIVNDFQKGDIAEGYSVSREKKESFPLTVTSAQKNPTAFYLCASRYADTQYFGPGTRLTVL.